This passage covers 10 T cell receptor beta chains from one sample sequenced in a study of OX40 agonist ivuxolimab in advanced cancers. The assay was immunoSEQ multiplex PCR, and TCRdb's table has in-frame clones only and misses some. The data show 60,000 to 70,000 clones, with roughly 89% seen just once and around 13% held by the top ten. Specimen: CD4+ or CD8+ T cells sorted from blood, collected in a trial of the OX40 agonist ivuxolimab. Receptor source: an adult with an advanced solid tumor such as melanoma, head and neck, liver or kidney cancer.

This chain links TRBV4-1 with TRBJ2-3; 10 bases are a match to TRBD2. V lost 4 bases to trimming and J lost 2 bases; unmatched junction nucleotides: 3. CDR1 MGHRA and CDR2 YSYEKL come from the germline V gene. CDR3 length: 15 amino acids. The DNA for the CDR3 is TGCGCCAGCAGCCTACTAGCGGGGCTCACAGATACGCAGTATTTT. Protein: CASSLLAGLTDTQYF.

V gene TRBV9 combines with J gene TRBJ2-1; weak D call: TRBD1 (6 bases). Per the germline V gene, CDR1 is SGDLS and CDR2 is YYNGEE. V lost 5 bases and J 3 bases, leaving 12 bases between the germline ends. This CDR3 is built from 14 residues. Here the CDR3 reads CASSRGMVYNEQFF. The CDR3 DNA is TGTGCCAGCAGTAGGGGGATGGTCTACAATGAGCAGTTCTTC.

This chain links TRBV27 with TRBJ1-2, with no clear D. Trimming removed 8 bases from V and 8 bases from J, with 21 bases in between. The CDR3 is 14 residues long. Germline values: CDR1 MNHEY, CDR2 SMNVEV (reference sequence). The CDR3 nucleotides are TGTGCCAGCGGGGTCCTGAACTCGGTCGAAGGCTACACCTTC. Amino acids: CASGVLNSVEGYTF.

The chain recombines TRBV13 with TRBJ1-2; D is perhaps TRBD1 (5 bases). CDR3 length: 15 amino acids. V lost 3 bases and J lost 4, with 15 bases in between. Per the germline V gene, CDR1 is PRHDT and CDR2 is FYEKMQ (reference sequence). The CDR3 protein is CASSFYPPDSYGYTF. The DNA for the CDR3 is TGTGCCAGCAGCTTTTATCCCCCCGACAGCTATGGCTACACCTTC.

The V and J genes are TRBV5-4 and TRBJ2-5, with 8 positions matching TRBD2. CDR1 is SGHNT and CDR2 is YYREEE in the germline V gene (reference sequence). V lost 0 bases to trimming and J lost 4 bases; unmatched junction nucleotides: 2. CDR3 length: 14 amino acids. The CDR3 spells CASSLDGRGETQYF. The CDR3 DNA follows: TGTGCCAGCAGCTTGGACGGGAGGGGAGAGACCCAGTACTTC.

V gene TRBV25-1 combines with J gene TRBJ1-3; D is unclear. Germline assignment: CDR1 MGHDK and CDR2 SYGVNS. The V gene lost 1 base and the J gene lost 0 bases, with 7 bases spanning the gap. The CDR3 contains 15 residues. The CDR3 nucleotides read TGTGCCAGCAGTGAATCACGATACTCTGGAAACACCATATATTTT. This gives the protein CASSESRYSGNTIYF. The full variable domain, rest sourced from reference TRBV25-1 and TRBJ1-3, is EADIYQTPRYLVIGTGKKITLECSQTMGHDKMYWYQQDPGMELHLIHYSYGVNSTEKGDLSSESTVSRIRTEHFPLTLESARPSHTSQYLCASSESRYSGNTIYFGEGSWLTVV.

This chain links TRBV6-1 with TRBJ1-6, with D perhaps TRBD1 (5 bases). This CDR3 comprises 13 residues. Trimming removed 8 bases from V and 8 bases from J, with 13 bases in between. Germline V CDR1 and CDR2: MNHNS, SASEGT. The CDR3 region is CASGDREYSPLHF. The DNA of the CDR3 is TGTGCCAGCGGGGACCGGGAGTATTCACCCCTCCACTTT.

This clone was counted a single time. The chain uses TRBV25-1 and TRBJ1-1; 7 positions match TRBD1. J was trimmed by 12 bases and V by 2 bases; bases with no gene match: 3. From germline, CDR1 is MGHDK and CDR2 SYGVNS. CDR3 length: 11 amino acids. The CDR3 region has the DNA TGTGCCAGCAGTGAAGGGACAGAAACTTTCTTT. This gives the protein CASSEGTETFF.

This chain connects TRBV4-1 to TRBJ2-7; 11 nucleotides match TRBD1. The V gene's germline CDR1 is MGHRA and CDR2 YSYEKL. Trimming removed 4 bases from V and 0 bases from J; junction bases left unmatched: 2. The CDR3 runs 15 residues. CDR3 DNA sequence: TGCGCCAGCAGCCCGGGACAGGGGGGCTCCTACGAGCAGTACTTC. As protein: CASSPGQGGSYEQYF.

The chain links TRBV29-1 to TRBJ2-7, with TRBD2 identical over 7 bases. With V trimmed by 0 bases and J by 6 bases, 8 bases remained unmatched. CDR3 length: 14 amino acids. Looked up from germline, CDR1 is SQVTM and CDR2 is ANQGSEA. CDR3 residues: CSVEDRGGYGEQYF. CDR3 coding DNA: TGCAGCGTTGAAGATCGGGGAGGGTATGGCGAGCAGTACTTC.